These T cell receptor beta chains were read from a single sample in a study of blood T cell repertoires in COVID-19. The repertoire was sequenced with immunoSEQ multiplex PCR; TCRdb's copy has only in-frame clones and lacks some. The sample holds about 20,000 clones; 70% to 90% are singletons and the top ten take roughly 11%. The sample consisted of peripheral blood. The receptors originated from a human donor in a cohort sampled during active COVID-19. Both conserved end residues are part of each CDR3. A D gene is named only where the DNA matches it firmly. The listing skips clone size in some rows; elsewhere it reads once, few, many or a size class.

clone size	D gene	CDR3 length	V gene	J gene	CDR3 protein	CDR3 DNA
-	TRBD2	15	TRBV5-8	TRBJ2-1	CASSLEVSGDHDSFF	TGTGCCAGCAGCTTGGAGGTTAGCGGGGACCATGATTCGTTCTTC
-	-	13	TRBV6-1	TRBJ1-2	CASSEGNWYGYTF	TGTGCCAGCAGTGAAGGCAACTGGTATGGCTACACCTTC
few	-	11	TRBV6-2/TRBV6-3	TRBJ2-7	CASSHSYEQYF	TGTGCCAGCAGTCACAGCTACGAGCAGTACTTC
-	-	13	TRBV5-1	TRBJ1-4	CASSYPSNEKLFF	TGCGCCAGCAGCTATCCGAGTAATGAAAAACTGTTTTTT
-	-	16	TRBV7-9	TRBJ1-5	CASSLSVGGRNQPQHF	TGTGCCAGCAGCTTATCGGTAGGGGGTCGGAATCAGCCCCAGCATTTT
-	-	15	TRBV18	TRBJ2-1	CASSPVGSSYNEQFF	TGTGCCAGCTCACCAGTCGGGAGCTCCTACAATGAGCAGTTCTTC
once	-	12	TRBV6-6	TRBJ1-4	CASSYDSEKLFF	TGTGCCAGCAGTTACGACAGTGAAAAACTGTTTTTT
-	TRBD2	15	TRBV19	TRBJ2-1	CASSTGLILGDEQFF	TGTGCCAGTAGTACGGGACTAATCCTCGGGGATGAGCAGTTCTTC
-	TRBD2	16	TRBV27	TRBJ2-1	CASNILGQGGENEQFF	TGTGCCAGCAATATTTTGGGGCAGGGAGGGGAAAATGAGCAGTTCTTC
once	-	13	TRBV6-5	TRBJ1-1	CASSRGGATEAFF	TGTGCCAGCTCCCGAGGGGGGGCCACTGAAGCTTTCTTT
-	-	15	TRBV6-5	TRBJ2-1	CASSRPSSTVNEQFF	TGTGCCAGCAGTCGGCCCTCTAGCACGGTCAATGAGCAGTTCTTC
few	-	15	TRBV28	TRBJ1-1	CASSLALPGNTEAFF	TGTGCCAGCAGTTTAGCCCTTCCAGGGAACACTGAAGCTTTCTTT
-	-	13	TRBV5-1	TRBJ1-2	CASSLGAASGYTF	TGCGCCAGCAGCTTGGGAGCAGCGTCTGGCTACACCTTC
few	-	15	TRBV19	TRBJ1-1	CASSIHGAENTEAFF	TGTGCCAGTAGTATTCATGGGGCAGAGAACACTGAAGCTTTCTTT
-	TRBD2	12	TRBV6-1	TRBJ2-7	CASSENTSGTYF	TGTGCCAGCAGTGAAAACACTAGCGGGACCTACTTC
once	TRBD1	13	TRBV19	TRBJ2-7	CASSINRGYEQYF	TGTGCCAGTAGTATTAACAGGGGTTACGAGCAGTACTTC
-	-	14	TRBV27	TRBJ1-4	CASSYGKPNEKLFF	TGTGCCAGCAGCTACGGGAAGCCTAATGAAAAACTGTTTTTT
-	-	14	TRBV5-1	TRBJ1-1	CASNSFGFSTEAFF	TGCGCCAGCAACTCGTTCGGTTTCTCCACTGAAGCTTTCTTT
few	-	18	TRBV28	TRBJ2-7	CASRKSGTGRKWTYEQYF	TGTGCCAGCAGGAAATCAGGAACAGGGCGTAAGTGGACCTACGAGCAGTACTTC
-	TRBD2	15	TRBV5-8	TRBJ2-1	CASSQGLAVYNEQFF	TGTGCCAGCAGCCAGGGACTAGCGGTCTACAATGAGCAGTTCTTC
-	TRBD2	16	TRBV13	TRBJ2-7	CASSVLTSGKDYEQYF	TGTGCCAGCAGCGTCCTGACTAGCGGAAAAGACTACGAGCAGTACTTC
-	-	16	TRBV5-5	TRBJ2-1	CASSLVQGSSYNEQFF	TGTGCCAGCAGCTTGGTGCAGGGGAGCTCCTACAATGAGCAGTTCTTC
-	TRBD1	13	TRBV13	TRBJ2-1	CASSRDSYNEQFF	TGTGCCAGCAGCCGGGACAGCTACAATGAGCAGTTCTTC
-	-	14	TRBV29-1	TRBJ2-7	CSVRPSSLFYEQYF	TGCAGCGTTAGGCCTAGCAGCCTTTTCTACGAGCAGTACTTC
-	-	11	TRBV28	TRBJ2-3	CASLRADTQYF	TGTGCCAGCCTGCGGGCAGATACGCAGTATTTT
-	-	11	TRBV20-1	TRBJ1-2	CSATKGGGYTF	TGCAGTGCAACGAAGGGGGGGGGCTACACCTTC
-	-	13	TRBV28	TRBJ2-1	CASSLTGPNEQFF	TGTGCCAGCAGCTTAACAGGGCCCAATGAGCAGTTCTTC
-	-	12	TRBV28	TRBJ1-1	CASSPFGTEAFF	TGTGCCAGTTCCCCCTTCGGCACTGAAGCTTTCTTT
-	-	12	TRBV10-3	TRBJ2-1	CAIGASYNEQFF	TGTGCCATCGGTGCGTCCTACAATGAGCAGTTCTTC
-	TRBD2	16	TRBV19	TRBJ2-2	CATYPSGRGNTGELFF	TGTGCCACTTATCCTAGCGGGAGGGGCAACACCGGGGAGCTGTTTTTT
-	TRBD2	13	TRBV30	TRBJ2-1	CAWRSGGMNEQFF	TGTGCCTGGCGGAGCGGGGGTATGAATGAGCAGTTCTTC
-	TRBD1	16	TRBV25-1	TRBJ2-3	CASSELVTGNTDTQYF	TGTGCCAGCAGTGAATTGGTGACAGGGAACACAGATACGCAGTATTTT
-	TRBD2	15	TRBV7-9	TRBJ2-1	CASQGGLAGVYEQFF	TGTGCCAGCCAAGGAGGACTAGCGGGAGTCTATGAGCAGTTCTTC
-	TRBD1	14	TRBV6-1	TRBJ1-1	CASSENRGLTEAFF	TGTGCCAGCAGTGAAAACAGGGGGCTTACTGAAGCTTTCTTT
-	-	12	TRBV7-8	TRBJ2-2	CASCRETGELFF	TGTGCCAGCTGCAGGGAAACCGGGGAGCTGTTTTTT
-	-	13	TRBV30	TRBJ2-5	CAWSGGSSGTQYF	TGTGCCTGGAGTGGAGGGAGTAGCGGGACCCAGTACTTC
-	TRBD1	14	TRBV2	TRBJ1-1	CASSETGQGTEAFF	TGTGCCAGCAGTGAAACCGGACAGGGAACTGAAGCTTTCTTT
-	TRBD2	16	TRBV10-2	TRBJ2-7	CASSDLAGGPSYEQYF	TGCGCCAGCAGTGACCTAGCGGGAGGGCCCTCCTACGAGCAGTACTTC
-	-	15	TRBV28	TRBJ1-2	CATELATRFVYGYTF	TGTGCCACCGAACTTGCGACCAGGTTCGTCTATGGCTACACCTTC
-	TRBD2	16	TRBV5-1	TRBJ2-1	CASRKGGLAEDNEQFF	TGCGCCAGCAGGAAGGGTGGGCTAGCGGAAGACAATGAGCAGTTCTTC
-	TRBD2	14	TRBV6-5	TRBJ2-7	CASSPSLAGYEQYF	TGTGCCAGCAGCCCCTCTCTAGCGGGCTACGAGCAGTACTTC
-	-	16	TRBV21-1	TRBJ2-1	CASSFVERPCDNEQFF	TGTGCCAGCAGCTTCGTCGAGAGGCCTTGCGACAATGAGCAGTTCTTC
-	TRBD2	15	TRBV27	TRBJ2-7	CASSLGTSRLYEQYF	TGTGCCAGCAGTCTAGGGACTAGCCGCCTCTACGAGCAGTACTTC
-	-	14	TRBV27	TRBJ1-2	CASGITGSNYGYTF	TGTGCCAGCGGAATAACCGGGTCAAACTATGGCTACACCTTC
-	-	14	TRBV5-4	TRBJ2-5	CASSFSVNQETQYF	TGTGCCAGCAGCTTTAGCGTTAACCAAGAGACCCAGTACTTC
-	-	17	TRBV27	TRBJ2-4	CASSLDGGFGAKNIQYF	TGTGCCAGCAGTTTAGATGGGGGGTTTGGGGCCAAAAACATTCAGTACTTC
-	TRBD2	14	TRBV5-1	TRBJ2-7	CASSLTSGSGEQYF	TGCGCCAGCAGCTTGACTAGCGGGAGTGGCGAGCAGTACTTC
once	TRBD1	14	TRBV28	TRBJ1-2	CASSFPDRSGGYTF	TGTGCCAGCAGTTTTCCGGACAGGTCGGGGGGCTACACCTTC
-	TRBD2	14	TRBV29-1	TRBJ2-2	CSVGGLAGTGELFF	TGCAGCGTTGGAGGACTAGCGGGAACCGGGGAGCTGTTTTTT
-	TRBD1	14	TRBV19	TRBJ1-5	CASSIGDRVQPQHF	TGTGCCAGTAGTATCGGGGACAGAGTTCAGCCCCAGCATTTT
few	TRBD1	14	TRBV19	TRBJ1-5	CASSPTGVNQPQHF	TGTGCCAGTAGTCCGACAGGGGTGAATCAGCCCCAGCATTTT
-	-	12	TRBV3-1/TRBV3-2	TRBJ2-7	CASSFRLNEQYF	TGTGCCAGCAGCTTCCGACTAAACGAGCAGTACTTC
-	TRBD1	13	TRBV6-6	TRBJ1-2	CASSLDRGDGYTF	TGTGCCAGCAGTTTGGACAGGGGGGATGGCTACACCTTC
-	-	14	TRBV6-5	TRBJ2-2	CASREGWDTGELFF	TGTGCCAGCAGGGAGGGGTGGGACACCGGGGAGCTGTTTTTT
-	-	14	TRBV15	TRBJ2-7	CATQRIGERYEQYF	TGTGCCACCCAAAGGATCGGAGAAAGGTACGAGCAGTACTTC